This TCR beta chain was identified during a study of cytomegalovirus exposure and HLA in healthy donors. Comment on this clone: Its antigen is unidentified.

Among the donors, all were healthy bone marrow donors. These donors counted as nominally healthy when sampled, but unrecorded immune exposures were likely. Study-wide points: Analyses of presence and absence presupposed an approximately uniform sequencing depth across donors.

PCR used 60 Vbeta primers and 13 Jbeta primers. Sequencing used immunoSEQ multiplex PCR; TCRdb keeps in-frame clones, though not all of them. The table includes about 170,000 clones, around 80% detected once. V was pared by 7 bases and J by 0 bases, with 7 bases between. Germline V gene sequence: CDR1 MDHEN, CDR2 SYDVKM. The CDR3 totals 14 residues. Material for sequencing was PBMCs. V and J are TRBV28 and TRBJ2-6; TRBD2 is a possible D gene (6 bases). This receptor was taken from a woman in her forties or fifties in good health and CMV-seropositive. This chain's CDR3 is CASKEGSGANVLTF. CDR3 DNA sequence: TGTGCCAGCAAGGAGGGCTCTGGGGCCAACGTCCTGACTTTC.